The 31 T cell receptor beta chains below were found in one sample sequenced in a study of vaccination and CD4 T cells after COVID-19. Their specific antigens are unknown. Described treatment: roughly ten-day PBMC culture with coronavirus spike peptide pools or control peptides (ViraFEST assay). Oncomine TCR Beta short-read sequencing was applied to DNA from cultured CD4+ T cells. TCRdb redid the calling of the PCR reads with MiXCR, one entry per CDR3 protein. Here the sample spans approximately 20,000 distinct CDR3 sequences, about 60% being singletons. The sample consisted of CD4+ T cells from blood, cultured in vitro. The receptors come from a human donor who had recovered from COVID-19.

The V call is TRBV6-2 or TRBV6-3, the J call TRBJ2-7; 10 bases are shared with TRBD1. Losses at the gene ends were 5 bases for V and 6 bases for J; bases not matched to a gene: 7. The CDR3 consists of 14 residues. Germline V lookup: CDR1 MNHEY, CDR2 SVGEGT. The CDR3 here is CASSRQGARVEQYF. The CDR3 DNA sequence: TGTGCCAGCAGTAGACAGGGGGCGAGGGTCGAGCAGTACTTC.

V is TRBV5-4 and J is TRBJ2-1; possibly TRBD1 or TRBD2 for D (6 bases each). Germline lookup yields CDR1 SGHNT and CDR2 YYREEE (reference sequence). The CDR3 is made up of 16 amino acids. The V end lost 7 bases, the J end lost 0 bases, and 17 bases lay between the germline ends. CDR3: CASEQGRGSSYNEQFF. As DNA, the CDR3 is TGTGCCAGCGAACAGGGACGGGGGAGCTCCTACAATGAGCAGTTCTTC.

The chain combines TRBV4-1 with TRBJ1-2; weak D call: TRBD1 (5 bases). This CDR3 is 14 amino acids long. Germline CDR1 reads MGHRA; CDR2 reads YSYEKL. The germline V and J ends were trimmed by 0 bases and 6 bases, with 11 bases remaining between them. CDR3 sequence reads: CASSQEAAGNGYTF. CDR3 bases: TGCGCCAGCAGCCAAGAGGCGGCAGGGAATGGCTACACCTTC.

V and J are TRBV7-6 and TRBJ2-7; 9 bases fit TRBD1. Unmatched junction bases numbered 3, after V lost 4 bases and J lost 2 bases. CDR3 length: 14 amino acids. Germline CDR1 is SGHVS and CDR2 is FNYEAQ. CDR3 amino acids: CASSSRDRAYEQYF. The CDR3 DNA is TGTGCCAGCAGCTCCCGGGACAGGGCCTACGAGCAGTACTTC.

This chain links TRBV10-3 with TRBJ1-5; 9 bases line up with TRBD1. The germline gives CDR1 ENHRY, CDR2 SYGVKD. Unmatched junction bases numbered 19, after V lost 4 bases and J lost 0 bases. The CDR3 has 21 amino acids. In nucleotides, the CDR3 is TGTGCCATCAGTGGCCTCTCACGCCGGGACAGGGCCTCGAATAGCAATCAGCCCCAGCATTTT. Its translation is CAISGLSRRDRASNSNQPQHF.

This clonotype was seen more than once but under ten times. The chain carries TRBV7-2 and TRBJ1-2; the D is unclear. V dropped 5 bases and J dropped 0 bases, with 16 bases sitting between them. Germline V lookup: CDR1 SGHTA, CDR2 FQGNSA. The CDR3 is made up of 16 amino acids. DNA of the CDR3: TGTGCCAGCAGCCCCTATCGGACCAATGCTAACTATGGCTACACCTTC. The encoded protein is CASSPYRTNANYGYTF.

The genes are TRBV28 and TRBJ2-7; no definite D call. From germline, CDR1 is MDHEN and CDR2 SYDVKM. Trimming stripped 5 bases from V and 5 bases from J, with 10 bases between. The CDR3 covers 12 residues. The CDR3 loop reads CASSLRRDEQYF. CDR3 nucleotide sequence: TGTGCCAGCAGTCTCCGGCGAGACGAGCAGTACTTC.

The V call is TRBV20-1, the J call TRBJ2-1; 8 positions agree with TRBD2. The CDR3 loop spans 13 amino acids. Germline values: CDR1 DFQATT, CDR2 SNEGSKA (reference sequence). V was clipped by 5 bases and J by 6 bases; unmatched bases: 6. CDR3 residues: CSALGLAGNEQFF. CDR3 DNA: TGCAGTGCTCTTGGACTAGCCGGCAATGAGCAGTTCTTC.

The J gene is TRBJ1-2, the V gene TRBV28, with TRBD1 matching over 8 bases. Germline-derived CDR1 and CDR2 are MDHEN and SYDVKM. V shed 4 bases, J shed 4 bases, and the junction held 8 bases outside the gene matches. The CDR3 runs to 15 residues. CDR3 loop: CASSSGQGKFYGYTF. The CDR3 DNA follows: TGTGCCAGCAGTTCCGGACAGGGAAAATTCTATGGCTACACCTTC.

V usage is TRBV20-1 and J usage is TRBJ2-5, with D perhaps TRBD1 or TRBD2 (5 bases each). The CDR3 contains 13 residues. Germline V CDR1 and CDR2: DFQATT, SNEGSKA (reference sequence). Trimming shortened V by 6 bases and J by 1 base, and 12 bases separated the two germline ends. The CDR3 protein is CSAARGVQETQYF. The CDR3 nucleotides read TGCAGTGCGGCTCGGGGCGTCCAAGAGACCCAGTACTTC.

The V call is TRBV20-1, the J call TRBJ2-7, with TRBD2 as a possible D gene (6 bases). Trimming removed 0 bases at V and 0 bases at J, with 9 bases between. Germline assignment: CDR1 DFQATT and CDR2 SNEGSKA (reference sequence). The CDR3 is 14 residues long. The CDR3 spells CSARDRERSYEQYF. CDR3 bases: TGCAGTGCTAGAGATCGGGAGCGCTCCTACGAGCAGTACTTC.

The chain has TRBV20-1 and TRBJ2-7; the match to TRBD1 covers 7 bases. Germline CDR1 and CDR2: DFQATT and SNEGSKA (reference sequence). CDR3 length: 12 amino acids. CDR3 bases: TGCAGGGCAGACAGGGATACCTACGAGCAGTACTTC. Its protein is CRADRDTYEQYF.

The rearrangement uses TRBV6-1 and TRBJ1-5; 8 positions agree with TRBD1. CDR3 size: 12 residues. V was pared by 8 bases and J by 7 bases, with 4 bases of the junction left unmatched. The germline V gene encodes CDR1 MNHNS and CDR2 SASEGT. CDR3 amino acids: CASGQGGQPQHF. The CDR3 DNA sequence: TGTGCCAGCGGACAGGGTGGACAGCCCCAGCATTTT.

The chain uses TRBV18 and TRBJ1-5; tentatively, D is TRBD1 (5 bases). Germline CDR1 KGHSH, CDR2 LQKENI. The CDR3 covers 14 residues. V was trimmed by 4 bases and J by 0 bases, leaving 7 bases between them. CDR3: CASSQQVSNQPQHF. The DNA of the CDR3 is TGTGCCAGCTCACAACAGGTTAGCAATCAGCCCCAGCATTTT. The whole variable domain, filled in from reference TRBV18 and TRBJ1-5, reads NAGVMQNPRHLVRRRGQEARLRCSPMKGHSHVYWYRQLPEEGLKFMVYLQKENIIDESGMPKERFSAEFPKEGPSILRIQQVVRGDSAAYFCASSQQVSNQPQHFGDGTRLSIL.

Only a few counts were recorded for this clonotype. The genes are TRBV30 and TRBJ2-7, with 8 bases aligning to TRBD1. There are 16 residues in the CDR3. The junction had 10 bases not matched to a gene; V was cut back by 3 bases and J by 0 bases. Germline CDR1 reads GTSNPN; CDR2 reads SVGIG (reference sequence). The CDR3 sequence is CAWSPRFGTGSYEQYF. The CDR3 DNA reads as TGTGCCTGGAGCCCAAGGTTCGGGACAGGCTCCTACGAGCAGTACTTC. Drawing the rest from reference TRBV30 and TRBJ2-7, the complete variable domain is SQTIHQWPATLVQPVGSPLSLECTVEGTSNPNLYWYRQAAGRGLQLLFYSVGIGQISSEVPQNLSASRPQDRQFILSSKKLLLSDSGFYLCAWSPRFGTGSYEQYFGPGTRLTVT.

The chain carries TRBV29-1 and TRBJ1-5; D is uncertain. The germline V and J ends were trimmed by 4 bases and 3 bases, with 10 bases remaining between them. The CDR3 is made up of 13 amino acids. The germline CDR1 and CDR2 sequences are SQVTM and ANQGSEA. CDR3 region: CSVGEGNNQPQHF. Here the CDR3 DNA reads TGCAGCGTTGGGGAAGGTAACAATCAGCCCCAGCATTTT.

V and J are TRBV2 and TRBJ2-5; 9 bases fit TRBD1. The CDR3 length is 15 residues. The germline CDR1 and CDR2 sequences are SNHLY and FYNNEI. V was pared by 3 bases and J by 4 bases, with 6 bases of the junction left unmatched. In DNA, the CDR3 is TGTGCCAGCAGTGAGCCGGGACAGGGAAGAGAGACCCAGTACTTC. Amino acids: CASSEPGQGRETQYF.

The CDR3 reads CSARAGDQPQHF. CDR3 coding DNA: TGCAGTGCTAGAGCGGGGGATCAGCCCCAGCATTTT. V is TRBV20-1 and J is TRBJ1-5, with D perhaps matching TRBD1 (5 bases). Trimming cost V 1 base and J 5 bases, with 6 bases left between them. Germline CDR1 DFQATT, CDR2 SNEGSKA (reference sequence). The CDR3 sequence is 12 residues long.

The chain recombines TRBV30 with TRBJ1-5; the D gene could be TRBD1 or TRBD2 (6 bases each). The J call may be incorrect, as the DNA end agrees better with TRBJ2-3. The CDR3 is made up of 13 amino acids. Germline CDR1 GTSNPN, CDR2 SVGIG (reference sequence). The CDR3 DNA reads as TGTGCCTGGAGTAGGGGGGAAAATCAGCCCCAGTATTTT. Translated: CAWSRGENQPQYF.

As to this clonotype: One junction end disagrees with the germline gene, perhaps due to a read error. The CDR3 DNA is TGTGCCAGCAGTTACTCAAGACAGGATCAGTCCCAGCATTTT. It translates to CASSYSRQDQSQHF. This chain connects TRBV6-5 to TRBJ1-5; D perhaps matches TRBD1 (6 bases). The germline V gene has CDR1 MNHEY and CDR2 SVGAGI. This CDR3 is 14 amino acids long.

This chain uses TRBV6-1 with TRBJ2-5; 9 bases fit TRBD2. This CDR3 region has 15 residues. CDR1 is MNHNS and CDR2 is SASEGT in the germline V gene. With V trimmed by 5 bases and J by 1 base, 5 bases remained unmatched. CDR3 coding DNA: TGTGCCAGCAGTATGCTAGCGGGGCCCCAAGAGACCCAGTACTTC. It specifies CASSMLAGPQETQYF.

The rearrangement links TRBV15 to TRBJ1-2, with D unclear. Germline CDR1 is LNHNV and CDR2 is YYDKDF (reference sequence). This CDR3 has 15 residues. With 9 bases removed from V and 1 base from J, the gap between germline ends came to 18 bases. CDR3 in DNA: TGTGCCACTATGGATGAGGCCATGATTAACTATGGCTACACCTTC. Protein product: CATMDEAMINYGYTF.

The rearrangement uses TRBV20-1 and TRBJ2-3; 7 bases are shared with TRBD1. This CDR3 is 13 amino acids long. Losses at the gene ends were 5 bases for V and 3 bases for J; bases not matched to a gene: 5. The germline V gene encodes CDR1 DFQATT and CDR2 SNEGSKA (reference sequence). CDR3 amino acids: CSAGTEGTDTQYF. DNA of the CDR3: TGCAGTGCTGGGACAGAGGGGACAGATACGCAGTATTTT.

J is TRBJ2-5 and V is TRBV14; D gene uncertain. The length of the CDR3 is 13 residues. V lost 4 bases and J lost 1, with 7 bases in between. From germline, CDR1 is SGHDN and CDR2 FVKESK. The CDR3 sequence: CASSRWSQETQYF. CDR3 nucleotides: TGTGCCAGCAGCCGTTGGTCCCAAGAGACCCAGTACTTC.

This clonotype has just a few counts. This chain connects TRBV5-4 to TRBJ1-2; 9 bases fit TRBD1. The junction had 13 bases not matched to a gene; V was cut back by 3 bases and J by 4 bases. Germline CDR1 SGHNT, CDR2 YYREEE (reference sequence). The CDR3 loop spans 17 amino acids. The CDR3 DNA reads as TGTGCCAGCAGCTCTCGCCGGACTGACAGGGGGGGCTATGGCTACACCTTC. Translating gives CASSSRRTDRGGYGYTF.

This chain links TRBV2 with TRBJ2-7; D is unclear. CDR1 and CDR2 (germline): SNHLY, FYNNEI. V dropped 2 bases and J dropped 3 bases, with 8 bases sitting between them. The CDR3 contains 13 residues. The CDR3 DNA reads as TGTGCCAGCAGTGAACCTCCTGTCTACGAGCAGTACTTC. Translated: CASSEPPVYEQYF. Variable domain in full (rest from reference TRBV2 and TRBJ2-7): EPEVTQTPSHQVTQMGQEVILRCVPISNHLYFYWYRQILGQKVEFLVSFYNNEISEKSEIFDDQFSVERPDGSNFTLKIRSTKLEDSAMYFCASSEPPVYEQYFGPGTRLTVT.

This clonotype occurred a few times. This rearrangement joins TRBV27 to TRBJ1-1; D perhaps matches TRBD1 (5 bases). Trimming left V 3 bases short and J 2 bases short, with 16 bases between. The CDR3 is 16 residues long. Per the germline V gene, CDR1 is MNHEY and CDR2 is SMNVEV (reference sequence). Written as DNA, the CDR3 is TGTGCCAGCAGTTTCGACAGAGGCATTGCTAACACTGAAGCTTTCTTT. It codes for CASSFDRGIANTEAFF.

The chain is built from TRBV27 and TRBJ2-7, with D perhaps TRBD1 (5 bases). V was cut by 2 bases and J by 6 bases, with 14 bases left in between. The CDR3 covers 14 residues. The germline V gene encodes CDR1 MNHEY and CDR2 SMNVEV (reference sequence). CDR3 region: CASSLRPLGVEQYF. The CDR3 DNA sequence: TGTGCCAGCAGTTTAAGGCCCCTAGGGGTCGAGCAGTACTTC.

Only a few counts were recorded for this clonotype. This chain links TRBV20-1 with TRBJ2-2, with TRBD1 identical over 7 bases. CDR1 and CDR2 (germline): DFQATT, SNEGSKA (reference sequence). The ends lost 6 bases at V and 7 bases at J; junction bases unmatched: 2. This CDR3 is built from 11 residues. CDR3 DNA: TGCAGTGCCAACAGGGGCGGGGAGCTGTTTTTT. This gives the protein CSANRGGELFF.

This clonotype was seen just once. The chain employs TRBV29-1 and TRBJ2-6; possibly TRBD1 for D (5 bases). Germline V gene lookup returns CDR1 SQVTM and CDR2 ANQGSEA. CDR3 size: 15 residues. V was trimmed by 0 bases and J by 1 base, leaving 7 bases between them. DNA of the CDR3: TGCAGCGTTGAAGAACCAGGGTCTGGGGCCAACGTCCTGACTTTC. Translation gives CSVEEPGSGANVLTF. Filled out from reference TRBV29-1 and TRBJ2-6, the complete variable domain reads SAVISQKPSRDICQRGTSLTIQCQVDSQVTMMFWYRQQPGQSLTLIATANQGSEATYESGFVIDKFPISRPNLTFSTLTVSNMSPEDSSIYLCSVEEPGSGANVLTFGAGSRLTVL.

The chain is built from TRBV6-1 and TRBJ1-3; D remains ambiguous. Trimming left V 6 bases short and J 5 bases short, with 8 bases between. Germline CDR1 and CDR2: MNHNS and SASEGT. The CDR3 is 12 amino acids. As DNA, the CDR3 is TGTGCCAGCAGCGTCTTCAGAAACACCATATATTTT. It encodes CASSVFRNTIYF.